The TCR beta chain described here comes from a study of beta chain features in type 1 diabetes. The study's findings and limits: Patients' naive, central memory and Treg TCRB repertoires seemed closer to one another than those of healthy donors.

Of note for this clone: Its antigen is currently unknown.

The entirety of the isolated RNA underwent reverse transcription, so expressed TCRB transcripts were sequenced. Libraries were prepared by immunoSEQ multiplex PCR; TCRdb keeps only in-frame clonotypes and omits some of them. This table holds 310,000 or so clones, approximately 11% found once. The collection from each donor was one heparinised blood draw averaging roughly 100 mL. The material sequenced was naive CD4+ T cells from blood. The TCR sequence derives from a woman younger than 45 in good health.

CDR3 sequence: CASSPRGRDVDNQETQYF. The CDR3 DNA is TGTGCCAGCAGTCCGCGTGGGAGGGACGTTGATAACCAAGAGACCCAGTACTTC. J is TRBJ2-5 and V is TRBV27; 7 nucleotides align to TRBD2. CDR1 and CDR2 from the germline V gene are MNHEY and SMNVEV (reference sequence). Losses at the gene ends were 5 bases for V and 0 bases for J; bases not matched to a gene: 15. This CDR3 region has 18 residues.